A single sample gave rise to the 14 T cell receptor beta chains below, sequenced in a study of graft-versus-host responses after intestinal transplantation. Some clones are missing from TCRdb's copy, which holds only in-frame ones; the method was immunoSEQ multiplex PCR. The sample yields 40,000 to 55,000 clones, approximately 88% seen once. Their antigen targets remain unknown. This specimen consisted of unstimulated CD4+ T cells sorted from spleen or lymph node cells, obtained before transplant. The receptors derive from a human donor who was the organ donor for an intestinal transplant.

The CDR3 region is CASSLRQSYGYTF. The CDR3 bases are TGTGCCAGCAGCTTACGACAGTCATATGGCTACACCTTC. V is TRBV7-8 and J is TRBJ1-2; a possible D gene is TRBD1 (5 bases). Germline V CDR1 and CDR2: SGHVS, FQNEAQ. Trimming shortened V by 2 bases and J by 5 bases, and 9 bases separated the two germline ends. The CDR3 runs to 13 residues.

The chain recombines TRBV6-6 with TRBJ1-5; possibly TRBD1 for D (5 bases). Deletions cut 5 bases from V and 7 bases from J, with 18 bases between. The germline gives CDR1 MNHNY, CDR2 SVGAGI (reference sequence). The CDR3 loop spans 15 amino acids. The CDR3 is CASSDRQGGGQPQHF. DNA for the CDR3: TGTGCCAGCAGTGATAGGCAGGGAGGAGGACAGCCCCAGCATTTT.

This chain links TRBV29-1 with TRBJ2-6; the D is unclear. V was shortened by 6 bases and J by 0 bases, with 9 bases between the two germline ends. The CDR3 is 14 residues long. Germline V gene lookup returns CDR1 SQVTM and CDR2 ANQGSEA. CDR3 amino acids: CSVVPRSGANVLTF. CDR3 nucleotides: TGCAGCGTCGTACCCCGCTCTGGGGCCAACGTCCTGACTTTC. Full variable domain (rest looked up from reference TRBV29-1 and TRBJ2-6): SAVISQKPSRDICQRGTSLTIQCQVDSQVTMMFWYRQQPGQSLTLIATANQGSEATYESGFVIDKFPISRPNLTFSTLTVSNMSPEDSSIYLCSVVPRSGANVLTFGAGSRLTVL.

CDR3 residues: CASSSTEISYEQYF. In DNA form, the CDR3 reads TGTGCCAGCAGCTCGACAGAGATCTCCTACGAGCAGTACTTC. V usage is TRBV7-2 and J usage is TRBJ2-7; tentative D call: TRBD1 (5 bases). Germline loops: CDR1 SGHTA, CDR2 FQGNSA. V was shortened by 4 bases and J by 0 bases, with 10 bases between the two germline ends. This CDR3 contains 14 residues.

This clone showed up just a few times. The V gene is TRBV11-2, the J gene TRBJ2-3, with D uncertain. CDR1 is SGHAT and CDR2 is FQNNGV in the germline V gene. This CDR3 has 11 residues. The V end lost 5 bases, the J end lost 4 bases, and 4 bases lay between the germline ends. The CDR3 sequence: CASSIADTQYF. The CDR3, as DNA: TGTGCCAGCAGCATAGCAGATACGCAGTATTTT.

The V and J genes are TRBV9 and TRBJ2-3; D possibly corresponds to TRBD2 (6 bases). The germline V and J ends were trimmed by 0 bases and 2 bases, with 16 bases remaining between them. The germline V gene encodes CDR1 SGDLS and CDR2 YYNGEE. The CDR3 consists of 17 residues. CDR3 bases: TGTGCCAGCAGCGTAGACCTTCCGGGACTCATCACAGATACGCAGTATTTT. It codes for CASSVDLPGLITDTQYF. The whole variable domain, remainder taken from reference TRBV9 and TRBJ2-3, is DSGVTQTPKHLITATGQRVTLRCSPRSGDLSVYWYQQSLDQGLQFLIQYYNGEERAKGNILERFSAQQFPDLHSELNLSSLELGDSALYFCASSVDLPGLITDTQYFGPGTRLTVL.

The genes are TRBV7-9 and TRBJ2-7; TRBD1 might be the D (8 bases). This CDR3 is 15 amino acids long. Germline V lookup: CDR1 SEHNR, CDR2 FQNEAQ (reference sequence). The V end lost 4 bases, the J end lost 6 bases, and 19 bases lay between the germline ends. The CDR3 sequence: CASSSWGGQVREQYF. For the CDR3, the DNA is TGTGCCAGCAGCTCCTGGGGGGGACAGGTCCGCGAGCAGTACTTC.

The CDR3 spells CASSLVVFGQGTDTQYF. DNA for the CDR3: TGCGCCAGCAGCTTGGTCGTTTTCGGACAGGGCACAGATACGCAGTATTTT. The V call is TRBV5-1, the J call TRBJ2-3; TRBD1 aligns across 7 bases. The V gene end was trimmed by 0 bases and the J gene end by 1 base; junction bases not matched to a gene: 8. CDR1 and CDR2 from the germline V gene are SGHRS and YFSETQ. The CDR3 contains 17 residues.

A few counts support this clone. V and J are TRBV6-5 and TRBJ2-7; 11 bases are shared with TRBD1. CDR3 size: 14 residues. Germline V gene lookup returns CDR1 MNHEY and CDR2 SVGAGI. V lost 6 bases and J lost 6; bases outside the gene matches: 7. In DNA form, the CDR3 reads TGTGCCAGCAGACGCGGACAGGGGGCCGGCGAGCAGTACTTC. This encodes CASRRGQGAGEQYF.

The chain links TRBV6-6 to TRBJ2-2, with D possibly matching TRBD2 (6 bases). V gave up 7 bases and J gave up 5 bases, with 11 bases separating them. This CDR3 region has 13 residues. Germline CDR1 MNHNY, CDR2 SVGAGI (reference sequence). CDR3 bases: TGTGCCAGCAAGGACTACGGGACCGGGGAGCTGTTTTTT. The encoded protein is CASKDYGTGELFF.

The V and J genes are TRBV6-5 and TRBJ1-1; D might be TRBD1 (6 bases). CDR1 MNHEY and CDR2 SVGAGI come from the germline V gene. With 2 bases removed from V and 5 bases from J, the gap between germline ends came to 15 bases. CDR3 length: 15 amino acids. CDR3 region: CASSYLGGGVTEAFF. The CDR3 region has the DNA TGTGCCAGCAGTTACCTGGGAGGGGGAGTAACTGAAGCTTTCTTT.

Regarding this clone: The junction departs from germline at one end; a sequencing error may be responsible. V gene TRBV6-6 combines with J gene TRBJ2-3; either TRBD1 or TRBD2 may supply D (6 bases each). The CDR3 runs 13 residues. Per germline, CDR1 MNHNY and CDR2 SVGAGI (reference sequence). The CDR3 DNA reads TGTGCCAGCAGTCGCTCGGGGGCAGAGACGCAGTATTTT. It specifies CASSRSGAETQYF.

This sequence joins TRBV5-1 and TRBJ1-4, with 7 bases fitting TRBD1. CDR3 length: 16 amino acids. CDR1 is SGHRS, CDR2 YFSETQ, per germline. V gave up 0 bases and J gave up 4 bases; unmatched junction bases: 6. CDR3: CASSLGDSFLNEKLFF. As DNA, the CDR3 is TGCGCCAGCAGCTTGGGGGACAGCTTCCTTAATGAAAAACTGTTTTTT.

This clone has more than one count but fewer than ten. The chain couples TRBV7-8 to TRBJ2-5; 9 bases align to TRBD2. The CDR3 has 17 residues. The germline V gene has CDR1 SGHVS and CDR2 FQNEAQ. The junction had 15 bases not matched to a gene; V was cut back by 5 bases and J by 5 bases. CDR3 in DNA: TGTGCCAGCAGCCGGCGCCTGGCGGGAGGGCCGCGGGAGACCCAGTACTTC. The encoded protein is CASSRRLAGGPRETQYF.